One and the same sample provided the 14 T cell receptor beta chains below, sequenced in a study of blood T cell repertoires in COVID-19. Profiling relied on immunoSEQ multiplex PCR, and the TCRdb table lists in-frame clones only, not all of them. The data hold over 25,000 clones, with roughly 90% observed a single time. Sample: peripheral blood. These receptors all come from a human donor with active COVID-19. The donor label of this sample is uncertain.

The genes are TRBV6-2 or TRBV6-3 and TRBJ1-5, with 11 bases matching TRBD1. The CDR3 extends over 16 amino acids. Germline V gene lookup returns CDR1 MNHEY and CDR2 SVGEGT. V was clipped by 6 bases and J by 6 bases; unmatched bases: 10. The CDR3 nucleotides read TGTGCCAGCAGCCGTGGGGGGACAGGGGGTATTCAGCCCCAGCATTTT. As protein: CASSRGGTGGIQPQHF.

V usage is TRBV28 and J usage is TRBJ2-3; tentative D call: TRBD2 (6 bases). Germline V gene data show CDR1 as MDHEN and CDR2 as SYDVKM. The CDR3 contains 16 residues. V dropped 2 bases and J dropped 0 bases, with 12 bases sitting between them. The chain's CDR3 is CASSLPTTSSTDTQYF. The CDR3 DNA is TGTGCCAGCAGTTTACCCACGACTAGTAGCACAGATACGCAGTATTTT.

DNA of the CDR3: TGTGCCAGCTCACCCCAGGCGATGAACACTGAAGCTTTCTTT. Protein product: CASSPQAMNTEAFF. V is TRBV18 and J is TRBJ1-1; D not resolved. CDR3 size: 14 residues. Germline V gene data show CDR1 as KGHSH and CDR2 as LQKENI. The V end lost 3 bases, the J end lost 0 bases, and 8 bases lay between the germline ends.

This chain uses TRBV6-2 or TRBV6-3 with TRBJ2-4; D remains ambiguous. Looked up from germline, CDR1 is MNHEY and CDR2 is SVGEGT. The ends were cut back, 5 bases at V and 6 bases at J, with 17 bases in the middle. The length of the CDR3 is 15 residues. CDR3 sequence (DNA): TGTGCCAGCAGTCAAGCCTTGTTGAGAGGAAACATTCAGTACTTC. This sequence encodes CASSQALLRGNIQYF.

The rearrangement joins TRBV7-3 to TRBJ1-1; TRBD1 might be the D (6 bases). Trimming removed 3 bases at V and 1 base at J, with 9 bases between. Germline V gene sequence: CDR1 SGHTA, CDR2 FQGTGA. The CDR3 contains 14 residues. CDR3 sequence reads: CASSLGARNTEAFF. Here the CDR3 DNA reads TGTGCCAGCAGCTTGGGGGCGCGGAACACTGAAGCTTTCTTT.

This sequence joins TRBV27 and TRBJ2-2; maybe TRBD2 (5 bases). V was cut by 6 bases and J by 3 bases, with 5 bases left in between. Germline V gives CDR1 MNHEY, CDR2 SMNVEV (reference sequence). The CDR3 is made up of 12 amino acids. CDR3 bases: TGTGCCAGCAGGGAGGACACCGGGGAGCTGTTTTTT. This gives the protein CASREDTGELFF.

The rearrangement links TRBV4-3 to TRBJ1-1; D is unclear. V was clipped by 1 base and J by 7 bases, with 16 bases between them. The CDR3 extends over 15 amino acids. CDR1 is LGHNA, CDR2 YSLEER, per germline. The DNA of the CDR3 is TGCGCCAGCAGCCAAGGAAACCGGCAGAGGGTTGAAGCTTTCTTT. Translating it yields CASSQGNRQRVEAFF.

The chain joins TRBV12-3 or TRBV12-4 to TRBJ1-2; the D gene is possibly TRBD1 (5 bases). V was pared by 3 bases and J by 8 bases, with 13 bases between. This CDR3 is built from 13 residues. The CDR3 region has the DNA TGTGCCAGCAGTTTCCGGGGGAGCTGGGGCTACACCTTC. Encoded protein: CASSFRGSWGYTF.

The chain uses TRBV15 and TRBJ1-6; TRBD1 might be the D (6 bases). Trimming cost V 7 bases and J 7 bases, with 11 bases left between them. Germline V gene data show CDR1 as LNHNV and CDR2 as YYDKDF (reference sequence). The CDR3 is made up of 13 amino acids. The CDR3 nucleotides read TGTGCCACCATGCAGGGGATAAATTCACCCCTCCACTTT. It translates to CATMQGINSPLHF. Drawing the rest from reference TRBV15 and TRBJ1-6, the complete variable domain is DAMVIQNPRYQVTQFGKPVTLSCSQTLNHNVMYWYQQKSSQAPKLLFHYYDKDFNNEADTPDNFQSRRPNTSFCFLDIRSPGLGDTAMYLCATMQGINSPLHFGNGTRLTVT.

The chain carries TRBV3-1 (or the pseudogene TRBV3-2) and TRBJ1-4; possible D gene TRBD1, 5 bases. This CDR3 spans 11 amino acids. The germline V and J ends were trimmed by 6 bases and 8 bases, with 7 bases remaining between them. Germline loops: CDR1 LGHDT, CDR2 YNNKEL (reference sequence). The DNA for the CDR3 is TGTGCCAGCAGAGGGGCGGAAAAACTGTTTTTT. This codes for CASRGAEKLFF.

The chain combines TRBV9 with TRBJ1-2, with 8 nucleotides matching TRBD1. This CDR3 has 17 amino acids. J lost 8 bases, V lost 3 bases, and 18 bases had no gene match. Germline CDR1 and CDR2: SGDLS and YYNGEE. The CDR3 protein is CASSASPSLDRVAGYTF. CDR3 in DNA: TGTGCCAGCAGCGCGAGCCCTTCCTTGGACAGGGTAGCCGGCTACACCTTC. Filled out from reference TRBV9 and TRBJ1-2, the complete variable domain reads DSGVTQTPKHLITATGQRVTLRCSPRSGDLSVYWYQQSLDQGLQFLIQYYNGEERAKGNILERFSAQQFPDLHSELNLSSLELGDSALYFCASSASPSLDRVAGYTFGSGTRLTVV.

This chain joins TRBV7-3 and TRBJ2-1; 8 bases match TRBD1. The ends lost 5 bases at V and 6 bases at J; junction bases unmatched: 12. In germline, CDR1 is SGHTA, CDR2 FQGTGA. The CDR3 loop spans 16 amino acids. The CDR3 DNA is TGTGCCAGCAGCCACTACAGGGGGGTGGGGCTCAATGAGCAGTTCTTC. Encoded protein: CASSHYRGVGLNEQFF.

This clone was observed once. The chain carries TRBV7-8 and TRBJ1-3; D not resolved. The CDR3 extends over 15 amino acids. Germline loops: CDR1 SGHVS, CDR2 FQNEAQ. The V and J ends lost 1 base and 0 bases respectively, with 7 bases between them. CDR3 region: CASSLGGFSGNTIYF. CDR3 coding DNA: TGTGCCAGCAGCTTAGGCGGGTTCTCTGGAAACACCATATATTTT.

This chain joins TRBV10-3 and TRBJ1-3, with TRBD1 identical over 12 bases. The germline V gene encodes CDR1 ENHRY and CDR2 SYGVKD. V lost 6 bases, J lost 6 bases, and 3 bases stayed unmatched. The CDR3 is made up of 14 amino acids. CDR3 residues: CAIRPGQGANTIYF. The CDR3 region has the DNA TGTGCCATCAGGCCGGGACAGGGGGCAAACACCATATATTTT.